Listed here is a single T cell receptor beta chain. This clone was counted only a few times. The target of this receptor is not known. No much larger clone exists at a distance of one base, and base qualities are not known. V has 2 bases trimmed and J has 2 bases trimmed; junction bases matching no gene number 5. CDR1 and CDR2, looked up from the germline V gene, are KGHSH and LQKENI. Taken from cysteine to phenylalanine, the CDR3 has 16 residues. Only the CDR3 DNA is retained, 48 bases long and in frame from the first base. Libraries were prepared through the immunoSEQ multiplex PCR assay. A mixture of 60 forward primers for TCR Vbeta segments and 13 reverse primers for TCR Jbeta segments was used in the multiplex PCR. A multiplex PCR assay on genomic DNA amplified the CDR3 region of rearranged TCR beta genes. The Illumina HiSeq System was used to sequence the amplified TCR beta libraries as 87-base-pair reads. The paper's processing steps were these. In a later analysis, tens of millions of unique TCR beta chains were counted across the roughly 700 repertoires, and roughly 11 million of these chains were shared by at least two donors. Raw reads were error-corrected and collapsed into unique sequences by a nearest-neighbor algorithm in which closely related sequences were merged to remove PCR and sequencing errors. CDR3 sequences were aligned to IMGT reference sequences to assign V, D and J gene segments. Each retained sequence needed at least a six-nucleotide match to both a V gene segment and a J gene segment. A rearrangement was called productive if the CDR3 had no stop codons and remained in frame with V and J, and every other rearrangement was called non-productive. CDR3 was defined according to IMGT convention as the region running from the second conserved V-encoded cysteine to the conserved J-encoded phenylalanine. In an earlier analysis of just under 600 of the donors, sequences lacking an unambiguous match to a single V gene segment were excluded. An earlier analysis of 500 to 600 of the donors classified V segments as functional when productive rearrangements were above 56.7% and as segregating when the standard deviation between donors was above 5%. To diagnose cytomegalovirus status from the catalog of TCR beta chain sequences, a statistical classification framework was built. V and J gene assignment, in a later analysis, came from comparing TCR nucleotide sequences with IMGT/GENE-DB human TR gene sequences. The TCRdist pipeline was used in a later analysis to assign CDR3 sequences and most-parsimonious VDJ recombination scenarios. In a later analysis, each TCR beta chain was defined by its CDR3 amino acid sequence together with its V-gene family, and reads without a unique V-gene family were excluded. In a later analysis, 550 to 650 highly shared, low-generation-probability nucleotide sequences were removed to address suspected cross-contamination and a sequencing artifact. For each public chain, a later analysis derived a clonal expansion index from normalized ranks of inferred template counts within each repertoire. In a later analysis, generation probabilities were computed using a VDJ recombination model fitted to out-of-frame rearrangements, and the results were checked against IGoR. In a later analysis, TCR-TCR, TCR-HLA and TCR-CMV co-occurrence was scored with hypergeometric tests, and a repertoire-size bias correction was applied to TCR pairs. False discovery rates were estimated in a later analysis by permuting HLA or CMV assignments 20 times. In a later analysis, co-occurring TCRs were grouped using DBSCAN, with TCRdist sequence similarity added in when clustering inside HLA-allele-positive subsets. Repertoires with fewer than 30,000 or more than 120,000 public chains were left out of co-occurrence clustering, as were five repertoires with anomalous nucleotide sharing. TCRdb stores this immuneACCESS table with in-frame sequences only. Part of the clones is absent; in the studies checked, under half of the shortfall reflects unresolved V genes, and no reason is known for the rest. D and trimming were read from the DNA, whereas the V and J calls and clone size are those reported in that table. This sample comprises about 190,000 clones, approximately 70% of them detected only once. The ten most abundant clones make up 1.8% of the sample.

The sample is drawn from a study of cytomegalovirus exposure and HLA in healthy donors (dated by TCRdb to about 2017). Background on the whole study: According to an earlier analysis of a few hundred of the donors, about 179 million T cells yielded 95 million to 140 million unique TCR beta sequences and 250 to 350 Gb of sequence data. An early release that covered around 590 HLA-typed donors contained about 290 gigabases of sequencing data and 70 million to 100 million unique TCR sequences. Among the roughly 390 genotyped donors, 75% to 90% belonged to the genetic ancestry cluster associated with self-reported Caucasian donors. The study aimed to test whether cataloging public T cell receptors could reveal signatures of past pathogen exposure. The T cell repertoires of roughly 660 subjects were profiled by immunosequencing and related to cytomegalovirus serostatus. In addition to the first cohort of several hundred subjects, a separate validation cohort of around 110 different subjects was used. To predict cytomegalovirus infection status, the study combined high-throughput TCR immunosequencing, statistical association of individual TCRs with disease status, and machine learning. In a later analysis, previously published TCR beta repertoires from 550 to 750 donors were re-analyzed and high-resolution HLA genotyping was added so that TCR occurrence patterns could be studied. In the later analysis, no new phenotypic data were used to find candidate immune exposures; instead, reliance was placed on TCR beta sequences and their occurrence across donors. An earlier analysis of some 600 of the donors applied high-throughput TCR beta sequencing to assess whether each TCR beta V gene segment acted as functional or pseudogenic. Donor age, sex, ethnicity and CMV serostatus were compiled alongside the repertoire data. A later genetic analysis used genome-wide SNP genotypes for 398 of the 666 donors, treating that subset as a discovery cohort. All discovery cohort repertoires had been generated on a single sequencing platform. HLA typing covered class I and class II loci at four-digit resolution. The number of typed donors differed by locus: about 620-640 for A, B, C, DRB1 and DQB1; approximately 520 for DQA1; 600 to 610 for DPA1; and some 430 for DPB1. Four to six DR-DQ haplotypes were handled as single units for association and clustering, since linkage in the cohort was strong. Across 398 genotyped donors of the cohort, an average of about 240,000 unique TCR beta nucleotide sequences per donor were sequenced, and roughly a sixth of those sequences were non-productive.

The cohort was made up of approximately 700 healthy bone marrow donors. At the time of sampling, all cohort members were nominally healthy, though unrecorded immune exposures were likely present. The donor tested CMV seronegative and was one of the 352 seronegative cohort members. Each donor provided a peripheral blood sample, and peripheral blood mononuclear cells were used for TCR beta sequencing. Genomic DNA extraction from the blood cell samples was performed with the Qiagen DNeasy Blood Extraction Kit. Beyond this particular receptor, the publication reports: In vitro tests confirmed that a few of the cytomegalovirus-associated TCR beta chains recognize cytomegalovirus antigens. For the cohort, immune exposure information was limited to CMV serostatus. In an earlier analysis of 587 of the donors, most TCR beta V segments appeared in productive rearrangements about 87% or about 30% of the time, broadly matching IMGT annotations. Because counts were too low, seventeen rarely observed V segments, including chromosome 9 orphons, were excluded from the earlier analysis of 587 of the donors. Some IMGT-functional V segments, including TRBV6-2 and TRBV6-3, could not be told apart with the 87-base-pair reads, so those segments were excluded. Because some donors lacked HLA typing at each locus, the association tests relied only on the typed subset. Correlated functional status among segregating V segments might be attributable to linkage disequilibrium, but an unknown experimental factor could not be ruled out. At a false discovery rate of 0.05, a later analysis linked about 16,000 TCR beta sequences to specific HLA alleles. A later analysis reported that several top co-occurrence clusters appeared linked to parvovirus B19, influenza, CMV and Epstein-Barr virus. Compared with equally common non-associated chains, HLA-associated TCR beta chains in a later analysis were more clonally expanded and had lower generation probabilities. In a later genetic analysis, fewer N-insertions in productive TCRs were reported among donors in an Asian-associated ancestry cluster than the roughly 700-donor mean. The authors suggested that the approach could potentially be generalized to other disease states and immunological phenotypes. The study listed 150 to 200 TCR beta chains as associated with cytomegalovirus. In a later analysis, most CMV-associated TCR beta chains were found to appear HLA-restricted, with HLA associations seemingly driven largely by CMV exposure. A further reported finding was that TCR beta sequences accurately predicted the HLA-A and HLA-B alleles for most subjects in the first cohort. In both the original and validation cohorts, the classifier was reported to diagnose cytomegalovirus status with high specificity and sensitivity. An association between a missense DCLRE1C variant and V-gene and J-gene trimming of TCR beta chains was found in a later genetic analysis and replicated in an independent cohort. In this cohort, only TCR beta chains were sequenced, and detectable features were limited by the absence of alpha or paired-chain data. In a later analysis, the rate of TCR association differed among HLA loci, with DRB1 alleles having the most associated TCRs and HLA-C alleles having the fewest. Most TCR sequences were observed very rarely across donors, whereas some public TCRs were present in many individuals. Roughly uniform sequencing depth across donors was assumed in presence/absence analyses, although this assumption may not hold. Strong co-occurrence of HLA alleles, especially DR and DQ, made assigning TCR associations to individual alleles difficult. A cluster of highly shared sequence variants was judged likely to be a technical artifact of the sequencing pipeline.

This chain is built from TRBV18 and TRBJ2-7, with 11 bases matching TRBD1. The receptor's source is a woman in her twenties or thirties in good health and CMV-seronegative. Specimen: PBMCs. The nucleotides are TGTGCCAGCTCACCAAGCTCGGGACAGGGGGCCTACGAGCAGTACTTC. This gives the protein CASSPSSGQGAYEQYF.